This T cell receptor (beta chain) is drawn from a study of Ad26.COV2.S vaccination and SARS-CoV-2 variants. Using immunoSEQ multiplex PCR, the repertoire was profiled, and TCRdb retains in-frame clones only, with some absent. The table shows fewer than 900,000 clones, with 89% occurring only once. Treatment indicated: 15 to 20 received Ad26.COV2.S at low or high dose, single or two shots; a few received placebo; per-sample allocation not given. Day 63 following the first vaccine or placebo injection was when the samples were taken. The sample in question was peripheral blood, obtained in a trial of Ad26.COV2.S vaccine versus placebo. The source is a person between 18 and 60 years old who received the Ad26.COV2.S COVID-19 vaccine or a placebo.

CDR3 nucleotide sequence: TGTGCCTGGAGTTGGGGGCAAGGAGGCAATCAGCCCCAGCATTTT. Translated: CAWSWGQGGNQPQHF. This rearrangement joins TRBV30 to TRBJ1-5; D is possibly TRBD1 (6 bases). The CDR3 covers 15 residues. Germline CDR1 is GTSNPN and CDR2 is SVGIG (reference sequence). Trimming removed 2 bases at V and 2 bases at J, with 13 bases between.